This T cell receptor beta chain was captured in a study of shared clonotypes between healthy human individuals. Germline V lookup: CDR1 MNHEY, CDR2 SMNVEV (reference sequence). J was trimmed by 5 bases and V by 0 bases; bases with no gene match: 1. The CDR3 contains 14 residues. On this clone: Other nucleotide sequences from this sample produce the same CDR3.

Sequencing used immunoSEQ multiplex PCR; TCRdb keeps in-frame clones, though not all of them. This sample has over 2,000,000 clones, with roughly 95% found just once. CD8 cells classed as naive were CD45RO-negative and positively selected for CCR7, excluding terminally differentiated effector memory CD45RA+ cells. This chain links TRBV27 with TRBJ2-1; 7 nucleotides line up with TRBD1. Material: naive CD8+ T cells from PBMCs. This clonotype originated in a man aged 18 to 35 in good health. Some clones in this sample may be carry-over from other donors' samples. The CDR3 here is CASSLSGGHNEQFF. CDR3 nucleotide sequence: TGTGCCAGCAGTTTATCAGGGGGCCACAATGAGCAGTTCTTC.